The 19 T cell receptor beta chains below all came from one sample that was sequenced in a study of regulatory T cells in long-lasting Graves disease. Time point reported: newly diagnosed GD, antithyroid drugs for less than 3 months. RNA isolated from PBMCs was used to make the TCR library. Library construction for TCR beta used iRepertoire HTBI primers and Arm-PCR of CDR3 regions. Each CDR3 protein gets one entry after TCRdb re-called the multiplex PCR reads with MiXCR. The table lists 350,000 to 550,000 distinct CDR3 sequences, 15% of them singletons. The sample was also reused in another study, on T cells in Graves' hyperthyroidism and ophthalmopathy.

Source: peripheral blood mononuclear cells (PBMCs), taken at new diagnosis, from a patient treated with antithyroid drugs. These receptors came from a woman aged 25 to 39 with Graves disease.

At least ten counts were recorded for this clonotype. The chain couples TRBV6-2 or TRBV6-3 to TRBJ2-5, with a possible D match to TRBD1 (5 bases). V was shortened by 5 bases and J by 3 bases, with 16 bases between the two germline ends. This CDR3 spans 15 amino acids. Germline V gene lookup returns CDR1 MNHEY and CDR2 SVGEGT. The DNA of the CDR3 is TGTGCCAGCAGTGACCCCCTCGGCAGGGAAGAGACCCAGTACTTC. Residues: CASSDPLGREETQYF.

There are many counts of this clonotype. This chain connects TRBV11-2 to TRBJ2-7; TRBD2 matches 8 bases. The CDR3 totals 16 residues. Germline CDR1 SGHAT, CDR2 FQNNGV. J was trimmed by 2 bases and V by 5 bases; bases with no gene match: 11. The CDR3 protein is CASSPSPAGVAYEQYF. DNA of the CDR3: TGTGCCAGCAGCCCCTCTCCAGCGGGAGTTGCCTACGAGCAGTACTTC.

The rearrangement joins TRBV19 to TRBJ2-2, with TRBD2 as a possible D gene (6 bases). The CDR3 is 15 residues long. Trimming left V 8 bases short and J 4 bases short, with 17 bases between. CDR1 is LNHDA, CDR2 SQIVND, per germline (reference sequence). The CDR3: CASSKPSGVTGELFF. In DNA form, the CDR3 reads TGTGCCAGTTCAAAGCCCTCGGGAGTCACCGGGGAGCTGTTTTTT.

There are many counts of this clonotype. CDR3: CASSQGTFYNEQFF. CDR3 nucleotides: TGTGCCAGCAGCCAAGGGACTTTTTACAATGAGCAGTTCTTC. The chain joins TRBV3-1 to TRBJ2-1; a possible D gene is TRBD2 (5 bases). Trimming removed 1 base from V and 4 bases from J, with 8 bases in between. This CDR3 is 14 amino acids long. From germline, CDR1 is LGHDT and CDR2 YNNKEL (reference sequence).

This clonotype turned up a few times. The chain has TRBV15 and TRBJ1-2, with 7 bases that match TRBD1. CDR1 LNHNV and CDR2 YYDKDF come from the germline V gene (reference sequence). The CDR3 covers 18 residues. Trimming took 0 bases from V and 3 from J; bases not matched to a gene: 13. CDR3 coding DNA: TGTGCCACCAGCAGAGAAAGGCTAGACAGGGTTCGGCACTATGGCTACACCTTC. Its translation is CATSRERLDRVRHYGYTF. Full variable domain (missing parts from reference TRBV15 and TRBJ1-2): DAMVIQNPRYQVTQFGKPVTLSCSQTLNHNVMYWYQQKSSQAPKLLFHYYDKDFNNEADTPDNFQSRRPNTSFCFLDIRSPGLGDTAMYLCATSRERLDRVRHYGYTFGSGTRLTVV.

This clonotype came up many times. The V call is TRBV20-1, the J call TRBJ2-3; TRBD1 is a possible D gene (5 bases). V was pared by 3 bases and J by 2 bases, with 12 bases between. The CDR3 consists of 14 residues. From germline, CDR1 is DFQATT and CDR2 SNEGSKA (reference sequence). The CDR3: CSASLGRNTDTQYF. The CDR3 DNA reads TGCAGTGCTAGTCTGGGGCGGAACACAGATACGCAGTATTTT.

This clonotype was counted ten times or more. This sequence joins TRBV18 and TRBJ2-3; weak D call: TRBD2 (5 bases). Germline CDR1 reads KGHSH; CDR2 reads LQKENI. V was cut by 0 bases and J by 5 bases, with 6 bases left in between. The CDR3 extends over 13 amino acids. For the CDR3, the DNA is TGTGCCAGCTCACCACCGGGAGTAGATACGCAGTATTTT. It yields the protein CASSPPGVDTQYF. Drawing the rest from reference TRBV18 and TRBJ2-3, the complete variable domain is NAGVMQNPRHLVRRRGQEARLRCSPMKGHSHVYWYRQLPEEGLKFMVYLQKENIIDESGMPKERFSAEFPKEGPSILRIQQVVRGDSAAYFCASSPPGVDTQYFGPGTRLTVL.

This clonotype was detected ten times or more. The chain recombines TRBV11-2 with TRBJ2-6; 9 nucleotides line up with TRBD2. This CDR3 has 19 amino acids. Germline V gives CDR1 SGHAT, CDR2 FQNNGV. The ends lost 5 bases at V and 11 bases at J; junction bases unmatched: 22. The CDR3 loop is CASSRFSGSGLGTSYVLTF. The CDR3 DNA sequence: TGTGCCAGCAGCCGTTTTAGCGGGAGCGGACTGGGTACTTCATACGTCCTGACTTTC.

The chain joins TRBV3-1 to TRBJ2-2, with 10 bases identical to TRBD2. The J segment lost 2 bases and the V segment lost 2 bases, leaving 14 bases of the junction unmatched. Germline assignment: CDR1 LGHDT and CDR2 YNNKEL (reference sequence). The CDR3 spans 20 residues. CDR3 sequence: CASSQLWEREGPENTGELFF. The CDR3, as DNA: TGTGCCAGCAGCCAACTCTGGGAGCGGGAGGGCCCCGAAAACACCGGGGAGCTGTTTTTT.

This chain connects TRBV9 to TRBJ2-2; the D call may be TRBD1 or TRBD2 (5 bases each). V was cut by 0 bases and J by 6 bases, with 12 bases left in between. CDR1 SGDLS and CDR2 YYNGEE come from the germline V gene. The CDR3 is 15 amino acids. CDR3 sequence: CASSVATLGAGELFF. The CDR3 bases are TGTGCCAGCAGCGTAGCTACGCTGGGGGCCGGGGAGCTGTTTTTT.

This chain uses TRBV19 with TRBJ2-3; 10 nucleotides match TRBD1. Trimming at V came to 7 bases and at J to 3 bases, leaving 4 bases not matched to a gene. Germline V gene lookup returns CDR1 LNHDA and CDR2 SQIVND (reference sequence). This CDR3 is 14 amino acids long. CDR3 nucleotides: TGTGCCAGTAACGACAGGGGGCGGACAGATACGCAGTATTTT. Translated, it gives CASNDRGRTDTQYF.

This clonotype was detected ten times or more. V gene TRBV30 combines with J gene TRBJ1-2; D uncertain. There are 14 residues in the CDR3. V lost 4 bases, J lost 2 bases, and 14 bases lay in between. CDR1 is GTSNPN and CDR2 is SVGIG in the germline V gene (reference sequence). CDR3 DNA: TGTGCCTGGATCGACCGATTATCAAACTATGGCTACACCTTC. Translation: CAWIDRLSNYGYTF.

In this sample, this clonotype turned up many times. V usage is TRBV6-1 and J usage is TRBJ2-1; 14 bases line up with TRBD2. V shed 7 bases and J 9 bases; nucleotides not matched to a gene: 11. The germline V gene encodes CDR1 MNHNS and CDR2 SASEGT. This CDR3 region has 16 residues. CDR3 region: CASNPSGLAGVVEQFF. DNA of the CDR3: TGTGCCAGCAACCCGTCGGGACTAGCGGGAGTAGTTGAGCAGTTCTTC.

This clonotype was observed many times. The chain employs TRBV7-9 and TRBJ2-7, with 7 bases lining up with TRBD2. Germline V gene data show CDR1 as SEHNR and CDR2 as FQNEAQ (reference sequence). The CDR3 runs to 14 residues. V shed 3 bases, J shed 2 bases, and the junction held 4 bases outside the gene matches. This chain's CDR3 is CASSLTSRTYEQYF. The CDR3, as DNA: TGTGCCAGCAGCTTGACTAGCCGAACCTACGAGCAGTACTTC.

A remark on this clonotype: A much larger clone differs from this one at a single base, so this may be a read error. This sequence joins TRBV7-2 and TRBJ2-1; 8 nucleotides agree with TRBD2. This CDR3 spans 14 amino acids. Germline-derived CDR1 and CDR2 are SGHTA and FQGNSA. CDR3 sequence: CASSLASGPNGQFF. The CDR3 DNA reads TGTGCCAGCAGCTTGGCTAGCGGGCCCAATGGGCAGTTCTTC. The entire variable domain, with the rest obtained from reference TRBV7-2 and TRBJ2-1, is as follows: GAGVSQSPSNKVTEKGKDVELRCDPISGHTALYWYRQSLGQGLEFLIYFQGNSAPDKSGLPSDRFSAERTGGSVSTLTIQRTQQEDSAVYLCASSLASGPNGQFFGPGTRLTVL.

This clonotype was observed at least ten times. This chain uses TRBV9 with TRBJ1-5, with 9 nucleotides matching TRBD1. With 3 bases clipped from V and 6 bases from J, the junction kept 10 bases outside the gene matches. The CDR3 has 16 amino acids. Germline lookup yields CDR1 SGDLS and CDR2 YYNGEE. The CDR3, as DNA: TGTGCCAGCAGCGCCGGGACAGGGAAAGCGAGTCAGCCCCAGCATTTT. Translated: CASSAGTGKASQPQHF.

The J gene is TRBJ2-2, the V gene TRBV20-1; D is unresolved. V lost 0 bases to trimming and J lost 5 bases, with 13 bases between them. Germline CDR1 and CDR2: DFQATT and SNEGSKA (reference sequence). The CDR3 contains 15 residues. This CDR3 reads CSARDLRVETGELFF. CDR3 DNA: TGCAGTGCTAGAGATCTTAGAGTCGAAACCGGGGAGCTGTTTTTT.

This clonotype was picked up many times. The rearrangement uses TRBV6-1 and TRBJ2-6, with D perhaps matching TRBD1 (6 bases). Per the germline V gene, CDR1 is MNHNS and CDR2 is SASEGT. V was cut by 5 bases and J by 0 bases, with 14 bases left in between. The CDR3 is 17 amino acids. CDR3 region: CASSMGHGNSGANVLTF. The CDR3 DNA reads TGTGCCAGCAGTATGGGACACGGAAACTCTGGGGCCAACGTCCTGACTTTC.

This clonotype was detected a few times. The chain recombines TRBV13 with TRBJ1-4; a possible D gene is TRBD1 (5 bases). The CDR3 covers 14 residues. The germline V gene encodes CDR1 PRHDT and CDR2 FYEKMQ (reference sequence). With 5 bases removed from V and 3 bases from J, the gap between germline ends came to 10 bases. The CDR3 loop is CASSNRQSNEKLFF. DNA for the CDR3: TGTGCCAGCAGCAACCGACAGTCTAATGAAAAACTGTTTTTT.